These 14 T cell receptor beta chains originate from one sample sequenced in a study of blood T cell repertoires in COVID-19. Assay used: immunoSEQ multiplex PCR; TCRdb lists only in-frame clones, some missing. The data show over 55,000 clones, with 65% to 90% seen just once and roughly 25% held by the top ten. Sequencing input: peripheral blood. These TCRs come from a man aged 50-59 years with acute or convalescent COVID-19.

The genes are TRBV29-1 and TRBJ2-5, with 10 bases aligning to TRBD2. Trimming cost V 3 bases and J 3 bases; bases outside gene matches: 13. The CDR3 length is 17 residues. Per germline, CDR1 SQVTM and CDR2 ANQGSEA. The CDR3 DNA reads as TGCAGCGTTGAGCGATATGTTAGCGGGGGGCTCGAAGAGACCCAGTACTTC. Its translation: CSVERYVSGGLEETQYF.

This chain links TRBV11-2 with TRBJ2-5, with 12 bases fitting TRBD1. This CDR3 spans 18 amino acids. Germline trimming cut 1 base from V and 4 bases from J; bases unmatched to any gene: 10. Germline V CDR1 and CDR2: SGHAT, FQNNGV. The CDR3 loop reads CASSLVRWDRGLRETQYF. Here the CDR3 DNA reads TGTGCCAGCAGCTTAGTAAGGTGGGACAGGGGGCTGCGAGAGACCCAGTACTTC.

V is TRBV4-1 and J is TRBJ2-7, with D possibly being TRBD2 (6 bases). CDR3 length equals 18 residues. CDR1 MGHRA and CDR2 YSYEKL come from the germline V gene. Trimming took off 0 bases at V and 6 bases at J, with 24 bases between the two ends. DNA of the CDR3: TGCGCCAGCAGCCAAGACCCCGCCCAATCAGGAGGGGTTTTCGAGCAGTACTTC. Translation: CASSQDPAQSGGVFEQYF.

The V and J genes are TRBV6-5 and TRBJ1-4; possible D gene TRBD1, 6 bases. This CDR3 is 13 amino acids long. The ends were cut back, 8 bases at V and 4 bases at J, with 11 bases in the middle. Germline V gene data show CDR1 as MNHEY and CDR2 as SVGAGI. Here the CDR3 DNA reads TGTGCCAGCCTCAGGGGTGTTAATGAAAAACTGTTTTTT. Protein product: CASLRGVNEKLFF.

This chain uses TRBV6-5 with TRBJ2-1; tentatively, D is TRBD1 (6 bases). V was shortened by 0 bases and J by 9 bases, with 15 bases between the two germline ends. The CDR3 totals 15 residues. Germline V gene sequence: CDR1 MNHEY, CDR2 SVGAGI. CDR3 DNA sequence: TGTGCCAGCAGTTACTCGATAGCTAAGGGGGTTGAGCAGTTCTTC. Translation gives CASSYSIAKGVEQFF.

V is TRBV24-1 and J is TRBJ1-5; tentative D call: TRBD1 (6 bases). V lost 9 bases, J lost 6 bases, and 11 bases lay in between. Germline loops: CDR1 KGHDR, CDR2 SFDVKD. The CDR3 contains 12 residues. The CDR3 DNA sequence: TGTGCCACCCAGGGGAGGGGTCAGCCCCAGCATTTT. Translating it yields CATQGRGQPQHF.

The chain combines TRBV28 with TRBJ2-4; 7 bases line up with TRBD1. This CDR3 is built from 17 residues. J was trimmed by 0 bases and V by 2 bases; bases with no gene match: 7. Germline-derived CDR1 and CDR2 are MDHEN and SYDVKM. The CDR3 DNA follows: TGTGCCAGCAGTTTAGGGACAGCGGAACTAGCCAAAAACATTCAGTACTTC. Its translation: CASSLGTAELAKNIQYF.

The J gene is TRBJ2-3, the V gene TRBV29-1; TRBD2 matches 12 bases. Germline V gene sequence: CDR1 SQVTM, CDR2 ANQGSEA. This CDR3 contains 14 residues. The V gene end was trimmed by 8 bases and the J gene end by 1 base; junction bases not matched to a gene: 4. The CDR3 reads CSITSGGRTDTQYF. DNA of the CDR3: TGCAGCATAACTAGCGGGGGGCGCACAGATACGCAGTATTTT.

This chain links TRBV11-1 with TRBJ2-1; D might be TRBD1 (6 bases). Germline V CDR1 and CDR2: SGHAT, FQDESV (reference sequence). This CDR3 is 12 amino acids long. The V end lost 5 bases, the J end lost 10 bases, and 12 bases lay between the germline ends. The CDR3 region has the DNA TGTGCCAGCAGCCCCAGGACAGCCGAGCAGTTCTTC. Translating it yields CASSPRTAEQFF.

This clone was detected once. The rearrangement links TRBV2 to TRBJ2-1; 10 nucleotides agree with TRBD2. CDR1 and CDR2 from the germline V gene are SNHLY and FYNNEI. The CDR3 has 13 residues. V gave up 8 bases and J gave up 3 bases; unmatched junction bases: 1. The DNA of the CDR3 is TGTGCCAGCCAGCGGGGGGGCTACAATGAGCAGTTCTTC. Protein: CASQRGGYNEQFF.

CDR3 nucleotides: TGCAGCGGATGGACAGGGGGTAGTGAAGCTTTCTTT. Protein sequence: CSGWTGGSEAFF. This chain uses TRBV29-1 with TRBJ1-1; 10 bases fit TRBD1. Trimming removed 7 bases from V and 7 bases from J; junction bases left unmatched: 6. The CDR3 spans 12 residues. The germline gives CDR1 SQVTM, CDR2 ANQGSEA.

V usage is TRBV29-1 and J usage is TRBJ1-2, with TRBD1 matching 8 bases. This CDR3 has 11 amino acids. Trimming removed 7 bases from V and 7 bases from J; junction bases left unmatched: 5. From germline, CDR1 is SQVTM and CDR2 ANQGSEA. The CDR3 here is CSARQGPGYTF. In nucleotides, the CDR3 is TGCAGCGCCCGACAGGGGCCTGGCTACACCTTC.

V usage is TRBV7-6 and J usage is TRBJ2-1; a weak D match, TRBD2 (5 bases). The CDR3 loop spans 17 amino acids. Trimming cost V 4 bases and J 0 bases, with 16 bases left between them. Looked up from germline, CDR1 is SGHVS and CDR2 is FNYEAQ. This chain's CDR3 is CASSSRSGSSSYNEQFF. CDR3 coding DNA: TGTGCCAGCAGCTCCCGGAGCGGCTCGAGCTCCTACAATGAGCAGTTCTTC.

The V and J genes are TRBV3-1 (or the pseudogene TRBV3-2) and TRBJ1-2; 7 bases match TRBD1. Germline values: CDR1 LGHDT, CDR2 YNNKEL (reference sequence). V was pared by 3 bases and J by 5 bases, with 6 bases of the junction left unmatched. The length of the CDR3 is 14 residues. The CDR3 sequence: CASSHTDREYGYTF. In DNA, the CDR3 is TGTGCCAGCAGCCATACCGACAGGGAGTATGGCTACACCTTC.